A selection of T cell receptor beta chains follows, all from one sample in a study of blood T cell repertoires in COVID-19. The method was immunoSEQ multiplex PCR; TCRdb's version includes in-frame clones alone and lacks a portion of them. The sample gives approximately 300,000 clones, roughly 84% of which show up once; 1% is in the top ten. The material sequenced was peripheral blood. The source of these receptors is a man aged 50-59 years with active or convalescent COVID-19. The CDR3 runs from the conserved cysteine through the conserved F or W. Each record gives: J gene, D gene, V gene, clone size, CDR3 DNA, CDR3 protein. D genes are given only for firm matches. Only part of the rows carry a size: once, few, many, or a class if the clone is expanded.

j_gene: TRBJ2-1
d_gene: -
v_gene: TRBV6-2/TRBV6-3
abundance: -
CDR3nt: TGTGCCAGCAGTTACCATTCTAGCGTCATCAATGAGCAGTTCTTC
CDR3aa: CASSYHSSVINEQFF

j_gene: TRBJ2-2
d_gene: TRBD2
v_gene: TRBV18
abundance: -
CDR3nt: TGTGCCAGCTCACCCGATCAACCGGGACTAGCGGGTCACACCGGGGAGCTGTTTTTT
CDR3aa: CASSPDQPGLAGHTGELFF

j_gene: TRBJ1-5
d_gene: -
v_gene: TRBV5-4
abundance: -
CDR3nt: TGTGCCAGCAGCTTGGACGTAGGCAATCAGCCCCAGCATTTT
CDR3aa: CASSLDVGNQPQHF

j_gene: TRBJ1-2
d_gene: TRBD1
v_gene: TRBV11-2
abundance: -
CDR3nt: TGTGCCAGCAGCTTAGCAGGGGGCGGGTATGGCTACACCTTC
CDR3aa: CASSLAGGGYGYTF

j_gene: TRBJ2-7
d_gene: -
v_gene: TRBV6-5
abundance: -
CDR3nt: TGTGCCAGCAGTTATTACTGGCAGGGTGGGTACGAGCAGTACTTC
CDR3aa: CASSYYWQGGYEQYF

j_gene: TRBJ1-2
d_gene: -
v_gene: TRBV30
abundance: -
CDR3nt: TGTGCCTGGAATCTCCAGGGAAGAAATGGCTACACCTTC
CDR3aa: CAWNLQGRNGYTF

j_gene: TRBJ2-7
d_gene: TRBD1
v_gene: TRBV3-1/TRBV3-2
abundance: -
CDR3nt: TGTGCCAGCAGCCAAGACCCCTCCGGGACAGGGTCCGAGCAGTACTTC
CDR3aa: CASSQDPSGTGSEQYF

j_gene: TRBJ2-6
d_gene: -
v_gene: TRBV2
abundance: -
CDR3nt: TGTGCCAATGGGCCGGCTGGGGCCAACGTCCTGACTTTC
CDR3aa: CANGPAGANVLTF

j_gene: TRBJ2-4
d_gene: -
v_gene: TRBV5-8
abundance: once
CDR3nt: TGTGCCAGCAGCCCAGGTTTGCCAAGAAACATTCAGTACTTC
CDR3aa: CASSPGLPRNIQYF

j_gene: TRBJ1-3
d_gene: -
v_gene: TRBV9
abundance: -
CDR3nt: TGTGCCAGCAGCCAACTGATCTCTGGAAACACCATATATTTT
CDR3aa: CASSQLISGNTIYF

j_gene: TRBJ1-1
d_gene: TRBD1
v_gene: TRBV12-3/TRBV12-4
abundance: once
CDR3nt: TGTGCCAGCAGTACGGGACAGGTCACGGAAGCTTTCTTT
CDR3aa: CASSTGQVTEAFF

j_gene: TRBJ1-2
d_gene: TRBD1
v_gene: TRBV5-6
abundance: -
CDR3nt: TGTGCCAGCAGCTTGCGCGGGACAGGTGCCGGATTCTGGGGCTACACCTTC
CDR3aa: CASSLRGTGAGFWGYTF

j_gene: TRBJ2-1
d_gene: -
v_gene: TRBV5-1
abundance: -
CDR3nt: TGCGCCAGCAGCTTGCTAGCCCTCCGAACCAATGAGCAGTTCTTC
CDR3aa: CASSLLALRTNEQFF

j_gene: TRBJ1-5
d_gene: TRBD1
v_gene: TRBV18
abundance: -
CDR3nt: TGTGCCAGCTCACCCGGGACAGGCGATCAGCCCCAGCATTTT
CDR3aa: CASSPGTGDQPQHF

j_gene: TRBJ1-5
d_gene: -
v_gene: TRBV28
abundance: few
CDR3nt: TGTGCCAGCAGTTCCCAACTTAGCAATCAGCCCCAGCATTTT
CDR3aa: CASSSQLSNQPQHF